One and the same sample provided the 19 T cell receptor beta chains below, sequenced in a study of blood T cell repertoires in COVID-19. Some clones are missing from TCRdb's copy, which holds only in-frame ones; the method was immunoSEQ multiplex PCR. This sample yields some 300,000 clones, of which about 90% are seen a single time; 0.8% to 1.3% belongs to the top ten. What was sequenced was peripheral blood. These TCRs come from a woman aged 40-49 years with COVID-19, enrolled during active disease.

The chain carries TRBV14 and TRBJ2-7; 12 nucleotides agree with TRBD2. V was clipped by 0 bases and J by 3 bases; unmatched bases: 12. CDR1 is SGHDN and CDR2 is FVKESK in the germline V gene. This CDR3 region has 19 residues. The CDR3 loop reads CASSQDRNRLTSGSYEQYF. As DNA, the CDR3 is TGTGCCAGCAGCCAAGATCGGAACAGGCTGACTAGCGGGAGCTACGAGCAGTACTTC.

This chain uses TRBV14 with TRBJ2-3; tentative D call: TRBD2 (5 bases). The CDR3 runs 18 residues. The V end was cut by 0 bases, the J end by 1 base, with 17 bases between. CDR1 SGHDN and CDR2 FVKESK come from the germline V gene. The CDR3 reads CASSQEVPTARGTDTQYF. The CDR3 region has the DNA TGTGCCAGCAGCCAAGAGGTCCCTACCGCGAGGGGCACAGATACGCAGTATTTT.

The V gene is TRBV24-1, the J gene TRBJ2-7; 7 bases fit TRBD1. With 5 bases clipped from V and 0 bases from J, the junction kept 6 bases outside the gene matches. The CDR3 contains 15 residues. The germline V gene encodes CDR1 KGHDR and CDR2 SFDVKD. The CDR3 coding sequence is TGTGCCACCAGTGCGACAGGGCCAAGCTCCTACGAGCAGTACTTC. Translating it yields CATSATGPSSYEQYF.

This clone was seen a single time. The CDR3 DNA is TGCGCCAGCGAAAAGGGGACTAGCGGGAACTCCTACAATGAGCAGTTCTTC. Translated: CASEKGTSGNSYNEQFF. The V gene is TRBV5-1, the J gene TRBJ2-1, with TRBD2 matching 13 bases. This CDR3 spans 17 amino acids. V dropped 7 bases and J dropped 0; count of bases not matched to a gene: 7. Germline V CDR1 and CDR2: SGHRS, YFSETQ.

This clone was counted only a few times. V gene TRBV19 combines with J gene TRBJ2-3, with a tentative D call TRBD2 (6 bases). The CDR3 length is 14 residues. Germline V gene lookup returns CDR1 LNHDA and CDR2 SQIVND (reference sequence). Trimming left V 8 bases short and J 6 bases short, with 18 bases between. The CDR3 is CASRKGRGLDTQYF. The CDR3 DNA follows: TGTGCCAGTCGAAAAGGGCGGGGATTGGATACGCAGTATTTT.

This clone was seen a handful of times. The J gene is TRBJ1-1, the V gene TRBV6-5, with D perhaps matching TRBD1 (5 bases). This CDR3 spans 14 amino acids. Germline values: CDR1 MNHEY, CDR2 SVGAGI. V gave up 4 bases and J gave up 2 bases, with 11 bases separating them. The CDR3: CASSSPQGNTEAFF. CDR3 bases: TGTGCCAGCAGTTCCCCCCAGGGTAACACTGAAGCTTTCTTT.

V gene TRBV5-5 combines with J gene TRBJ2-7, with D maybe TRBD1 (6 bases). The CDR3 is 14 amino acids. Germline V gives CDR1 SGHKS, CDR2 YYEKEE (reference sequence). Trimming stripped 4 bases from V and 6 bases from J, with 17 bases between. The CDR3 spells CASSIQGKNGEQYF. DNA for the CDR3: TGTGCCAGCAGCATACAGGGTAAAAATGGCGAGCAGTACTTC.

The chain couples TRBV4-3 to TRBJ2-7; unclear D gene. Germline CDR1 and CDR2: LGHNA and YSLEER. The V end lost 0 bases, the J end lost 4 bases, and 10 bases lay between the germline ends. The CDR3 has 14 amino acids. CDR3: CASSQDIWAYEQYF. CDR3 bases: TGCGCCAGCAGCCAAGATATCTGGGCTTACGAGCAGTACTTC.

A single count supports this clone. The rearrangement joins TRBV9 to TRBJ1-3; unclear D gene. CDR3 size: 16 residues. The germline CDR1 and CDR2 sequences are SGDLS and YYNGEE. V was cut by 0 bases and J by 0 bases, with 10 bases left in between. CDR3 amino acids: CASSVAFSPSGNTIYF. In nucleotides, the CDR3 is TGTGCCAGCAGCGTAGCCTTCTCCCCCTCTGGAAACACCATATATTTT.

V usage is TRBV3-1 (or the pseudogene TRBV3-2) and J usage is TRBJ2-5, with D unresolved. The ends were cut back, 2 bases at V and 4 bases at J, with 5 bases in the middle. CDR3 length equals 12 residues. Germline V gene lookup returns CDR1 LGHDT and CDR2 YNNKEL (reference sequence). CDR3: CASSQRPETQYF. The CDR3 DNA reads TGTGCCAGCAGCCAACGTCCAGAGACCCAGTACTTC.

This chain connects TRBV4-1 to TRBJ1-4; 8 nucleotides match TRBD1. The V and J ends lost 4 bases and 0 bases, in that order; junction bases with no gene match: 7. Germline lookup yields CDR1 MGHRA and CDR2 YSYEKL. The CDR3 has 17 residues. The CDR3 DNA follows: TGCGCCAGCAGCCTCGGACAGGGCGCTGCAACTAATGAAAAACTGTTTTTT. It yields the protein CASSLGQGAATNEKLFF.

This chain uses TRBV7-8 with TRBJ1-3, with 8 bases that match TRBD1. Losses at the gene ends were 4 bases for V and 0 bases for J; bases not matched to a gene: 2. This CDR3 has 15 residues. In germline, CDR1 is SGHVS, CDR2 FQNEAQ. The CDR3 nucleotides read TGTGCCAGCAGCTGGACAGGGTCCTCTGGAAACACCATATATTTT. As protein: CASSWTGSSGNTIYF.

The J gene is TRBJ1-5, the V gene TRBV25-1; 7 nucleotides match TRBD1. Germline loops: CDR1 MGHDK, CDR2 SYGVNS. The CDR3 length is 16 residues. Trimming took 3 bases from V and 0 from J; bases not matched to a gene: 5. CDR3 nucleotide sequence: TGTGCCAGCAGTGAGGGGACAGACATTAGCAATCAGCCCCAGCATTTT. Translation gives CASSEGTDISNQPQHF.

This clone was recorded a few times. J is TRBJ1-4 and V is TRBV4-1, with 10 bases lining up with TRBD1. CDR1 is MGHRA and CDR2 is YSYEKL in the germline V gene. V lost 5 bases and J lost 10; bases outside the gene matches: 10. The CDR3 covers 15 residues. Here the CDR3 reads CASSSFRDRGRKLFF. For the CDR3, the DNA is TGCGCCAGCAGCAGTTTCCGGGACAGGGGTCGAAAACTGTTTTTT.

DNA of the CDR3: TGTGCCAGCAGCGTAGCTAGGTTCGGGAAACTGTTTTTT. Amino acid sequence: CASSVARFGKLFF. The chain is built from TRBV9 and TRBJ1-4, with no clear D. The CDR3 totals 13 residues. The germline V gene encodes CDR1 SGDLS and CDR2 YYNGEE. Between the trimmed V and J ends, which lost 0 bases and 11 bases, there was a span of 11 bases.

Here the CDR3 DNA reads TGTGCCAGCAGGCTACAGGGGGACACTGAAGCTTTCTTT. Translation: CASRLQGDTEAFF. The chain couples TRBV28 to TRBJ1-1, with TRBD1 matching over 8 bases. Germline V gene data show CDR1 as MDHEN and CDR2 as SYDVKM. This CDR3 spans 13 amino acids. Losses at the gene ends were 6 bases for V and 3 bases for J; bases not matched to a gene: 3.

The chain couples TRBV28 to TRBJ2-6; TRBD1 matches 7 bases. The CDR3 sequence is 18 residues long. Trimming at V came to 5 bases and at J to 0 bases, leaving 10 bases not matched to a gene. Germline CDR1 reads MDHEN; CDR2 reads SYDVKM. The CDR3 region has the DNA TGTGCCAGCAGTCCCAGGACAGGAGTCGTCTCTGGGGCCAACGTCCTGACTTTC. This translates into CASSPRTGVVSGANVLTF.

The genes are TRBV28 and TRBJ1-2; 8 bases line up with TRBD1. CDR3 size: 15 residues. Germline V gene data show CDR1 as MDHEN and CDR2 as SYDVKM. J was trimmed by 4 bases and V by 4 bases; bases with no gene match: 8. CDR3 sequence (DNA): TGTGCCAGCAGTTCGACAGGGGAGGGAGTCTATGGCTACACCTTC. Translation gives CASSSTGEGVYGYTF.

The rearrangement joins TRBV19 to TRBJ2-3; 7 bases are a match to TRBD2. Trimming removed 8 bases from V and 2 bases from J; junction bases left unmatched: 10. Germline V gene sequence: CDR1 LNHDA, CDR2 SQIVND (reference sequence). The CDR3 runs to 15 residues. Here the CDR3 reads CASASASGYTDTQYF. DNA of the CDR3: TGTGCCAGTGCGTCAGCTAGCGGATACACAGATACGCAGTATTTT.